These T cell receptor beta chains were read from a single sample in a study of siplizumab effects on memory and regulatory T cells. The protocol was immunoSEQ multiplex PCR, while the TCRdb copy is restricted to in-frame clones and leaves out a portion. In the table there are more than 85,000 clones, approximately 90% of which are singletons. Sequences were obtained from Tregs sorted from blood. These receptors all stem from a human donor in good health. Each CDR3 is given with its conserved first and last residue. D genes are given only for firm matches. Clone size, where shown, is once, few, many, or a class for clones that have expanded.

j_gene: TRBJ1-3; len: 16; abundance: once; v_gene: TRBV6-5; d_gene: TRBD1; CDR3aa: CASSSSWDSSGNTIYF; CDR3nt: TGTGCCAGCAGTTCCTCTTGGGACAGCTCTGGAAACACCATATATTTT
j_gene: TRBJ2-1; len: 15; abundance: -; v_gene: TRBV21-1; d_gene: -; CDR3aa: CASSKELAGWDEQFF; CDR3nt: TGTGCCAGCAGCAAAGAACTAGCGGGGTGGGATGAGCAGTTCTTC
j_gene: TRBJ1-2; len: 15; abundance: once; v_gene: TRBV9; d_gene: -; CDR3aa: CASSVETGSNYGYTF; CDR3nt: TGTGCCAGCAGCGTTGAGACAGGTTCTAACTATGGCTACACCTTC
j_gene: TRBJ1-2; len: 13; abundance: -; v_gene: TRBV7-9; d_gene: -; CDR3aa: CASSLTANYGYTF; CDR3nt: TGTGCCAGCAGCCTGACAGCTAACTATGGCTACACCTTC
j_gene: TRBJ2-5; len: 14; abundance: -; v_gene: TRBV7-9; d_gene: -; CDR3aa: CASSPDRHKETQYF; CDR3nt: TGTGCCAGCAGTCCTGACAGGCATAAAGAGACCCAGTACTTC
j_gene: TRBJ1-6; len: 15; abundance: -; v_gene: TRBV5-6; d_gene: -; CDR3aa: CASSLEGRASAPLHF; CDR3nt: TGTGCCAGCAGCTTGGAGGGAAGGGCCAGCGCACCCCTCCACTTT
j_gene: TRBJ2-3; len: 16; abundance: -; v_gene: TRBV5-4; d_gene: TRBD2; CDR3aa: CASSYKLAGPTDTQYF; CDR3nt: TGTGCCAGCAGCTATAAACTAGCGGGTCCCACAGATACGCAGTATTTT
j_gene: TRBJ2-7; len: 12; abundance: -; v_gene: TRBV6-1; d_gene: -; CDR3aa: CASSELPSEQYF; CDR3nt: TGTGCCAGCAGTGAATTACCGTCCGAGCAGTACTTC
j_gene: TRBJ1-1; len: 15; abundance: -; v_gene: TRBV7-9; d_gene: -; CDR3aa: CASSRDTLINTEAFF; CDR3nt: TGTGCCAGCAGCCGGGACACCCTAATTAACACTGAAGCTTTCTTT
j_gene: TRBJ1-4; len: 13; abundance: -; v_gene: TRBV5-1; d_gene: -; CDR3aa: CASSSSPGEKLFF; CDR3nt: TGCGCCAGCAGCTCATCTCCGGGCGAAAAACTGTTTTTT
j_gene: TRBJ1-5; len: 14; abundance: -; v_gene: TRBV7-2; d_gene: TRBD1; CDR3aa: CASSLARGLPPQHF; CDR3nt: TGTGCCAGCAGCTTAGCCAGGGGGCTCCCGCCCCAGCATTTT
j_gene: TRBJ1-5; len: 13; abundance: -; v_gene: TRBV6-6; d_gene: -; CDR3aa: CASSYTQNQPQHF; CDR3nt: TGTGCCAGCAGTTACACCCAAAATCAGCCCCAGCATTTT
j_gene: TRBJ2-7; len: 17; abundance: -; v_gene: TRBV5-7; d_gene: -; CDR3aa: CASSTRITDPGPYEQYF; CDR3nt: TGTGCCAGCAGCACCCGAATCACAGACCCCGGGCCCTACGAGCAGTACTTC
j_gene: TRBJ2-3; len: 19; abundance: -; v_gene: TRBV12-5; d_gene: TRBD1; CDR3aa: CASGIPRGIERSSTDTQYF; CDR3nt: TGTGCTAGTGGCATCCCCAGGGGGATCGAGCGGTCTAGCACAGATACGCAGTATTTT
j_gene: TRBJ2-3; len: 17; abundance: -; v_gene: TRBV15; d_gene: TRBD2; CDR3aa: CATSRGTSGVSTDTQYF; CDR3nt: TGTGCCACCAGCAGAGGAACTAGCGGGGTTAGCACAGATACGCAGTATTTT
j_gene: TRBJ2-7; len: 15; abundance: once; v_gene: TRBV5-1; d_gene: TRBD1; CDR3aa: CASSFYDRGRNEQYF; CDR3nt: TGCGCCAGCAGCTTCTATGACAGGGGTCGAAACGAGCAGTACTTC
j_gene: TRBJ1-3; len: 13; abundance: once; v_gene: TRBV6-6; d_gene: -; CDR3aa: CASTLEEGNTIYF; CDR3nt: TGTGCCAGCACCCTAGAGGAGGGAAACACCATATATTTT
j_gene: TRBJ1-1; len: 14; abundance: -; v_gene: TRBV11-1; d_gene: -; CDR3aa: CASSLSFLNTEAFF; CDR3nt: TGTGCCAGCAGCTTATCGTTCCTGAACACTGAAGCTTTCTTT
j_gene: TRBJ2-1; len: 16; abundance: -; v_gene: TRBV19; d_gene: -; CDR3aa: CASSIPGKRPYNEQFF; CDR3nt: TGTGCCAGTAGTATACCGGGGAAGCGCCCCTACAATGAGCAGTTCTTC
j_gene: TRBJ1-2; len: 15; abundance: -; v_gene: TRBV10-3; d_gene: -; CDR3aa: CAISDSGSQTGGYTF; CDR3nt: TGTGCCATCAGTGACAGTGGGTCCCAAACCGGTGGCTACACCTTC
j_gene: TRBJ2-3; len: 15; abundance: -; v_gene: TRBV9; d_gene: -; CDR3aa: CASSVEATYTDTQYF; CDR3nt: TGTGCCAGCAGCGTAGAGGCTACCTACACAGATACGCAGTATTTT
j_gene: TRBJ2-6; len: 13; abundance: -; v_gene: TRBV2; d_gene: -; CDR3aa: CASSPRGGNVLTF; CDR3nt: TGTGCCAGCAGCCCCAGGGGGGGAAACGTCCTGACTTTC
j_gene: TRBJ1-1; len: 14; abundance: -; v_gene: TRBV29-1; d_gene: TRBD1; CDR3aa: CSVGDRQGNTEAFF; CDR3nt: TGCAGCGTTGGGGACAGGCAGGGAAACACTGAAGCTTTCTTT
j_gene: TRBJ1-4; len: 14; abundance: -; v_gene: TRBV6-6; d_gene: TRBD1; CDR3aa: CASSSDRGGEKLFF; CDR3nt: TGTGCCAGCAGCTCGGACAGGGGTGGGGAAAAACTGTTTTTT
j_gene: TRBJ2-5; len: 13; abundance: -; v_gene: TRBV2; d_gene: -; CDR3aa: CASRPGGSETQYF; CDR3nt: TGTGCCAGCAGACCCGGGGGATCGGAGACCCAGTACTTC
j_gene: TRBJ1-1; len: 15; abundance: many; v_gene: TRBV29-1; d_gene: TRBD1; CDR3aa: CSVEESGTGADVAFF; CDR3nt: TGCAGCGTTGAAGAATCCGGGACAGGGGCTGATGTAGCTTTCTTT
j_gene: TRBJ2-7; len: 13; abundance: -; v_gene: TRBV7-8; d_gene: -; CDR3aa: CASSHRGDYEQYF; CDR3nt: TGTGCCAGCAGCCATCGGGGAGACTACGAGCAGTACTTC
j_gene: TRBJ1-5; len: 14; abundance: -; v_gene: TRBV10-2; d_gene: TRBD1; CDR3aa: CASSPTGGNQPQHF; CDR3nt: TGCGCCAGCAGCCCTACAGGGGGCAATCAGCCCCAGCATTTT
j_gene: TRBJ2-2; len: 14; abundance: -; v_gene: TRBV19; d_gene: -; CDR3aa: CASRQGPYTGELFF; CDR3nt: TGTGCCAGTCGGCAGGGGCCATACACCGGGGAGCTGTTTTTT
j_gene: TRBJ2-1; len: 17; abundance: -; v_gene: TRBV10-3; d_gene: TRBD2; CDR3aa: CATKSPPGLAGYNEQFF; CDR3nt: TGTGCCACCAAATCACCGCCGGGACTAGCGGGATACAATGAGCAGTTCTTC
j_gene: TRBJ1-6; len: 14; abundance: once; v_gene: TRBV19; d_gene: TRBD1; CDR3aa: CASRTGQFNSPLHF; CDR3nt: TGTGCCAGTAGGACGGGACAGTTTAATTCACCCCTCCACTTT
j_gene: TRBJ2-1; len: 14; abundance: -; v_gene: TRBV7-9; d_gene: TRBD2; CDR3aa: CARGGGSAYNEQFF; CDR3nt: TGTGCGCGGGGGGGCGGGAGCGCTTACAATGAGCAGTTCTTC
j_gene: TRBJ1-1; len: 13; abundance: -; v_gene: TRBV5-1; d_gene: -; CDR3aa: CASSIGRNTEAFF; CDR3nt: TGCGCCAGCAGCATCGGAAGGAACACTGAAGCTTTCTTT
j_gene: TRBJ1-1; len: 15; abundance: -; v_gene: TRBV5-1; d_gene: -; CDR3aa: CASSFGDMWNTEAFF; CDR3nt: TGCGCCAGCAGCTTTGGAGACATGTGGAACACTGAAGCTTTCTTT
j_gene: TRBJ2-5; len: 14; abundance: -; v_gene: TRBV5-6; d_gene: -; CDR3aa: CASSTGTPRETQYF; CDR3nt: TGTGCCAGCAGCACGGGGACACCTCGAGAGACCCAGTACTTC
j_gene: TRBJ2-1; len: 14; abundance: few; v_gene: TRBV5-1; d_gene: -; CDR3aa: CASSLEGFEGVQFF; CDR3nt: TGCGCCAGCAGCTTGGAAGGTTTTGAGGGAGTGCAGTTCTTC
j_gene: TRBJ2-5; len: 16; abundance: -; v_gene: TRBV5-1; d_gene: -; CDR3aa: CASSSQPPVSQETQYF; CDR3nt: TGCGCCAGCAGCTCCCAACCCCCAGTTAGTCAAGAGACCCAGTACTTC
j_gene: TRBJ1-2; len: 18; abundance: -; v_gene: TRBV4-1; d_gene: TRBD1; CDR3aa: CASSQDWAGGDYNYGYTF; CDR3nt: TGCGCCAGCAGCCAAGATTGGGCAGGGGGGGACTATAACTATGGCTACACCTTC
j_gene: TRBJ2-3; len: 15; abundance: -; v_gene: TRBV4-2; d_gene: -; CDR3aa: CASSQTGYSADTQYF; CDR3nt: TGTGCCAGCAGCCAAACAGGGTATTCGGCAGATACGCAGTATTTT
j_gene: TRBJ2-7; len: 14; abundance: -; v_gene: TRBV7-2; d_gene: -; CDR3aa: CASSQPTRLGEQYF; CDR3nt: TGTGCCAGCAGCCAACCCACTAGACTGGGAGAGCAGTACTTC
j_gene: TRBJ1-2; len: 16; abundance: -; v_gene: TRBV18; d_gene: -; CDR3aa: CASSPPGLDRRYGYTF; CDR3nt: TGTGCCAGCTCACCACCGGGTCTCGACAGGAGATATGGCTACACCTTC